This T cell receptor (beta chain) was sequenced for a study of T cells in Graves' hyperthyroidism and ophthalmopathy. Findings and caveats of the study: In the analysis, a 13 V-J model separated ophthalmopathy from stable hyperthyroidism. Blood also showed most of the thyroid clonotypes that were expanded above 0.001.

What was amplified from RNA transcripts were TCR beta CDR3 regions. In the first-round RT-PCR of the TCR CDR3, the HTBI primer set was used. Each CDR3 protein gets one entry after TCRdb re-called the multiplex PCR reads with MiXCR. The table includes fewer than 110,000 distinct CDR3 sequences, 16% detected once. Hyperthyroidism of Graves' type that showed no ophthalmopathy progression within 18 months was stable. This clonotype was seen a few times. Its antigen is unknown. From germline, CDR1 is MNHEY and CDR2 SMNVEV (reference sequence). Unmatched junction bases numbered 6, after V lost 4 bases and J lost 6 bases. The length of the CDR3 is 14 residues.

The sequencing input was blood. The receptor comes from a woman aged 50 to 60 with Graves' hyperthyroidism. This sequence joins TRBV27 and TRBJ2-1, with TRBD2 matching over 7 bases. The CDR3 DNA sequence: TGTGCCAGCAGTTCCGGACTAGTCCTCAATGAGCAGTTCTTC. Its translation is CASSSGLVLNEQFF.